One and the same sample provided the 29 T cell receptor beta chains below, sequenced in a study of Ad26.COV2.S vaccination and SARS-CoV-2 variants. Treatment in this sample: some 20 received Ad26.COV2.S at low or high dose, single or two shots; 5 received placebo; per-sample allocation not given. The study sampled participants on day 63 after the first vaccine or placebo injection. Clones were read by immunoSEQ multiplex PCR, and TCRdb kept only the in-frame ones, dropping some. The repertoire holds about 500,000 clones, with 80% to 90% as singletons. This specimen was peripheral blood, taken in a trial of Ad26.COV2.S vaccine versus placebo. These receptors originate from a person between 18 and 60 years old who received the Ad26.COV2.S COVID-19 vaccine or a placebo.

The genes are TRBV30 and TRBJ1-4; no firm D call. This CDR3 spans 16 amino acids. The germline CDR1 and CDR2 sequences are GTSNPN and SVGIG (reference sequence). The germline V and J ends were trimmed by 0 bases and 5 bases, with 16 bases remaining between them. The CDR3 region has the DNA TGTGCCTGGAGTGTTTGTTCCGGCAGGCTAAATGAAAAACTGTTTTTT. Translated: CAWSVCSGRLNEKLFF.

This clone was detected only once. The V gene is TRBV28, the J gene TRBJ1-1, with D unclear. With 8 bases removed from V and 9 bases from J, the gap between germline ends came to 16 bases. CDR3 length: 12 amino acids. The germline V gene has CDR1 MDHEN and CDR2 SYDVKM. The CDR3: CASVDTNRQAFF. The DNA of the CDR3 is TGTGCCAGCGTCGACACCAACCGGCAAGCTTTCTTT.

This chain joins TRBV28 and TRBJ2-1, with D possibly being TRBD1 (5 bases). Trimming cost V 6 bases and J 1 base, with 22 bases left between them. The CDR3 runs to 18 residues. CDR1 MDHEN and CDR2 SYDVKM come from the germline V gene. CDR3 sequence (DNA): TGTGCCAGCAGCCTATGGGGCGCTACGCCAAAGTCCTACAATGAGCAGTTCTTC. It specifies CASSLWGATPKSYNEQFF.

The rearrangement uses TRBV28 and TRBJ2-1; the D gene is possibly TRBD2 (5 bases). V was cut by 7 bases and J by 5 bases, with 15 bases left in between. Germline-derived CDR1 and CDR2 are MDHEN and SYDVKM. The CDR3 extends over 14 amino acids. The CDR3: CASNRAGSDNEQFF. For the CDR3, the DNA is TGTGCCAGCAATCGGGCGGGCAGTGACAATGAGCAGTTCTTC.

V and J are TRBV20-1 and TRBJ1-2; D might be TRBD1 (5 bases). Germline CDR1 DFQATT, CDR2 SNEGSKA (reference sequence). This CDR3 is 12 amino acids long. Trimming took off 3 bases at V and 8 bases at J, with 13 bases between the two ends. The CDR3 DNA sequence: TGCAGTGCTAGTCTCGGGGGTGCGGGCTACACCTTC. It is translated as CSASLGGAGYTF.

V and J are TRBV7-2 and TRBJ1-2, with D perhaps matching TRBD1 (5 bases). Trimming shortened V by 5 bases and J by 8 bases, and 21 bases separated the two germline ends. Germline values: CDR1 SGHTA, CDR2 FQGNSA. The CDR3 is made up of 15 amino acids. CDR3 bases: TGTGCCAGCAGCCCACGGCAGGGAGGGGTGAGCGGCTACACCTTC. Translated, it gives CASSPRQGGVSGYTF.

This clone has only one observation. This chain connects TRBV15 to TRBJ2-7; no clear D. The CDR3 extends over 16 amino acids. CDR1 LNHNV and CDR2 YYDKDF come from the germline V gene (reference sequence). With 0 bases removed from V and 2 bases from J, the gap between germline ends came to 14 bases. CDR3: CATSRDGGPLTYEQYF. The DNA of the CDR3 is TGTGCCACCAGCAGAGATGGCGGACCTCTGACCTACGAGCAGTACTTC.

V is TRBV5-5 and J is TRBJ2-3; 8 positions agree with TRBD1. V lost 3 bases, J lost 7 bases, and 7 bases stayed unmatched. Germline V CDR1 and CDR2: SGHKS, YYEKEE (reference sequence). This CDR3 has 14 residues. The CDR3 region is CASSSRQGQYTQYF. The CDR3 DNA reads as TGTGCCAGCAGCTCTAGACAGGGGCAATATACGCAGTATTTT.

For the CDR3, the DNA is TGCGCCAGCAGCGTCCCTGGTTGGGACACAGATACGCAGTATTTT. This sequence encodes CASSVPGWDTDTQYF. The rearrangement joins TRBV10-2 to TRBJ2-3; no definite D call. This CDR3 has 15 residues. Germline-derived CDR1 and CDR2 are WSHSY and SAAADI. Trimming removed 6 bases at V and 2 bases at J, with 15 bases between.

V is TRBV29-1 and J is TRBJ2-7; D gene ambiguous. V shed 7 bases and J shed 3 bases, with 7 bases lying between them. Germline V gene data show CDR1 as SQVTM and CDR2 as ANQGSEA. The CDR3 spans 10 residues. DNA of the CDR3: TGCAGCGCCCTCCACTACGAGCAGTACTTC. Translated, it gives CSALHYEQYF.

V and J are TRBV18 and TRBJ2-5; D may be TRBD1 or TRBD2 (5 bases each). Germline-derived CDR1 and CDR2 are KGHSH and LQKENI. The CDR3 totals 15 residues. Deletions cut 4 bases from V and 3 bases from J, with 15 bases between. CDR3 residues: CASSLTFRGKETQYF. DNA of the CDR3: TGTGCCAGCTCACTGACATTCCGGGGCAAAGAGACCCAGTACTTC.

The chain links TRBV27 to TRBJ2-7; D could derive from TRBD1 or TRBD2 (6 bases each). This CDR3 has 14 amino acids. Trimming took 5 bases from V and 4 from J, leaving 15 bases between them. From germline, CDR1 is MNHEY and CDR2 SMNVEV (reference sequence). CDR3 nucleotide sequence: TGTGCCAGCAGTCGAGAAGGGGGGCTGTACGAGCAGTACTTC. It translates to CASSREGGLYEQYF.

The CDR3 region has the DNA TGTGCCAGCAGCTTTCAGGAGAACACTGAAGCTTTCTTT. This codes for CASSFQENTEAFF. The chain is built from TRBV7-3 and TRBJ1-1, with unresolved D. Germline values: CDR1 SGHTA, CDR2 FQGTGA. V gave up 3 bases and J gave up 1 base, with 6 bases separating them. CDR3 length: 13 residues.

The genes are TRBV2 and TRBJ2-1, with TRBD1 matching over 8 bases. V shed 10 bases, J shed 5 bases, and the junction held 10 bases outside the gene matches. The V gene's germline CDR1 is SNHLY and CDR2 FYNNEI. The CDR3 covers 14 residues. CDR3 DNA: TGTGCCACCGTTCGACAGGGGAGAAACAATGAGCAGTTCTTC. Amino acids: CATVRQGRNNEQFF. The full variable domain, its missing parts supplied by reference TRBV2 and TRBJ2-1, is EPEVTQTPSHQVTQMGQEVILRCVPISNHLYFYWYRQILGQKVEFLVSFYNNEISEKSEIFDDQFSVERPDGSNFTLKIRSTKLEDSAMYFCATVRQGRNNEQFFGPGTRLTVL.

This chain connects TRBV28 to TRBJ2-1; possibly TRBD2 for D (6 bases). The CDR3 totals 11 residues. Germline lookup yields CDR1 MDHEN and CDR2 SYDVKM. The CDR3 DNA reads as TGTGTGGTTAGCGGAGGCAATGAGCAGTTCTTC. Its protein is CVVSGGNEQFF.

This clone was detected only a few times. CDR3 nucleotides: TGTGCCAGCTCACCATCGATCTCTGGAAACACCATATATTTT. Translated, it gives CASSPSISGNTIYF. The chain recombines TRBV18 with TRBJ1-3, with D unclear. In germline, CDR1 is KGHSH, CDR2 LQKENI. The CDR3 is 14 amino acids. Trimming cost V 2 bases and J 0 bases, with 5 bases left between them.

The rearrangement joins TRBV7-9 to TRBJ1-6, with 7 nucleotides matching TRBD1. Germline V gene lookup returns CDR1 SEHNR and CDR2 FQNEAQ (reference sequence). CDR3 length equals 14 residues. V was clipped by 5 bases and J by 8 bases; unmatched bases: 6. CDR3 protein: CASSRTGGDSPLHF. In nucleotides, the CDR3 is TGTGCCAGCAGCCGGACAGGAGGAGATTCACCCCTCCACTTT.

This clone was recorded once. The chain links TRBV28 to TRBJ2-7; 7 bases are shared with TRBD1. Trimming removed 3 bases from V and 3 bases from J; junction bases left unmatched: 5. The CDR3 spans 14 residues. Germline CDR1 and CDR2: MDHEN and SYDVKM. The CDR3 is CASSFPGQFYEQYF. The CDR3, as DNA: TGTGCCAGCAGTTTCCCGGGACAGTTCTACGAGCAGTACTTC.

This rearrangement joins TRBV5-6 to TRBJ1-1; D unclear. Trimming removed 0 bases from V and 10 bases from J, with 13 bases in between. The CDR3 consists of 13 residues. The germline V gene encodes CDR1 SGHDT and CDR2 YYEEEE. This CDR3 reads CASSLGTGIVAFF. In DNA, the CDR3 is TGTGCCAGCAGCTTGGGAACGGGGATAGTAGCTTTCTTT.

V is TRBV28 and J is TRBJ2-7, with 7 bases aligning to TRBD2. Germline values: CDR1 MDHEN, CDR2 SYDVKM. Germline trimming cut 4 bases from V and 4 bases from J; bases unmatched to any gene: 7. This CDR3 is built from 14 residues. The CDR3 DNA follows: TGTGCCAGCAGTTCAGGGACTACTCTTTACGAGCAGTACTTC. It is translated as CASSSGTTLYEQYF.

The chain combines TRBV5-5 with TRBJ1-1; D may be TRBD1 (6 bases). The ends were cut back, 2 bases at V and 11 bases at J, with 28 bases in the middle. Germline V gene sequence: CDR1 SGHKS, CDR2 YYEKEE (reference sequence). This CDR3 region has 17 residues. This chain's CDR3 is CASSFSTSRGQSVRAFF. The CDR3 DNA follows: TGTGCCAGCAGCTTTTCGACGTCGCGCGGACAGAGCGTGAGGGCTTTCTTT.

The J gene is TRBJ1-1, the V gene TRBV3-1 (or the pseudogene TRBV3-2), with 8 bases matching TRBD1. Germline V gives CDR1 LGHDT, CDR2 YNNKEL (reference sequence). After removal of 1 base from V and 4 bases from J, the junction contained 5 bases not matched to a gene. This CDR3 has 15 residues. The CDR3 loop is CASSQGSTGGTEAFF. The CDR3 coding sequence is TGTGCCAGCAGCCAAGGCTCTACAGGGGGCACTGAAGCTTTCTTT.

The chain joins TRBV30 to TRBJ2-7, with TRBD1 identical over 9 bases. The CDR3 is 12 amino acids. Germline trimming cut 5 bases from V and 2 bases from J; bases unmatched to any gene: 1. Germline V lookup: CDR1 GTSNPN, CDR2 SVGIG (reference sequence). The CDR3 coding sequence is TGTGCCTGGGGACAGGGGCCCTACGAGCAGTACTTC. It specifies CAWGQGPYEQYF.

V usage is TRBV20-1 and J usage is TRBJ2-4; D remains ambiguous. Trimming shortened V by 3 bases and J by 0 bases, and 12 bases separated the two germline ends. The CDR3 is 15 residues long. Germline V CDR1 and CDR2: DFQATT, SNEGSKA (reference sequence). In nucleotides, the CDR3 is TGCAGTGCTAGTCGGCCCGGCTTAGCCAAAAACATTCAGTACTTC. It encodes CSASRPGLAKNIQYF.

The genes are TRBV27 and TRBJ1-2; D is ambiguous. Germline CDR1 reads MNHEY; CDR2 reads SMNVEV (reference sequence). V shed 5 bases and J shed 6 bases, with 16 bases lying between them. The CDR3 length is 14 residues. CDR3 region: CASSERGPLDGYTF. Written as DNA, the CDR3 is TGTGCCAGCAGTGAGAGAGGGCCTTTGGATGGCTACACCTTC.

The chain links TRBV3-1 (or the pseudogene TRBV3-2) to TRBJ2-7; D not resolved. CDR1 is LGHDT and CDR2 is YNNKEL in the germline V gene (reference sequence). The CDR3 sequence is 14 residues long. Trimming shortened V by 3 bases and J by 4 bases, and 13 bases separated the two germline ends. The CDR3 DNA is TGTGCCAGCAGCCAGGGGATTGGAAGGTACGAGCAGTACTTC. It yields the protein CASSQGIGRYEQYF.

This chain joins TRBV7-9 and TRBJ1-6, with 8 bases identical to TRBD1. There are 15 residues in the CDR3. Germline V gene lookup returns CDR1 SEHNR and CDR2 FQNEAQ (reference sequence). The V segment lost 7 bases and the J segment 8 bases; nucleotides outside the gene matches: 10. CDR3 sequence reads: CASTPGQGAYSPLHF. As DNA, the CDR3 is TGTGCCAGCACCCCCGGACAGGGCGCGTATTCACCCCTCCACTTT.

The chain combines TRBV10-3 with TRBJ2-7, with 7 bases fitting TRBD2. CDR3 length equals 14 residues. The V gene's germline CDR1 is ENHRY and CDR2 SYGVKD. V shed 8 bases and J 0 bases; nucleotides not matched to a gene: 7. The CDR3 region is CAIRSGEYSYEQYF. CDR3 coding DNA: TGTGCCATCCGGAGCGGGGAATACTCCTACGAGCAGTACTTC.

The V gene is TRBV15, the J gene TRBJ1-3; 7 bases line up with TRBD1. The V gene's germline CDR1 is LNHNV and CDR2 YYDKDF (reference sequence). The CDR3 totals 15 residues. V was pared by 4 bases and J by 0 bases, with 3 bases of the junction left unmatched. The CDR3, as DNA: TGTGCCACCAGCACCACAGGGGTCTCTGGAAACACCATATATTTT. Its protein product is CATSTTGVSGNTIYF.